This T cell receptor beta chain was identified in a study of OX40 agonist ivuxolimab in advanced cancers. Study at large: In three patients, partial responses were observed, one with hepatocellular carcinoma and two with cutaneous melanoma. Findings and caveats of the study: Several nonresponders also turned out to have low normalized T-cell clonal expansion.

Worth noting for this clone: The antigen is unknown.

Some clones are missing from TCRdb's copy, which holds only in-frame ones; the method was immunoSEQ multiplex PCR. The data hold around 100,000 clones, with about nine tenths observed a single time. The CDR3 spans 14 residues. Germline CDR1 and CDR2: SGHDT and YYEEEE. Deletions cut 2 bases from V and 0 bases from J, with 6 bases between. V usage is TRBV5-6 and J usage is TRBJ2-4; no clear D. This TCR was sampled from an adult with an advanced solid tumor such as melanoma, head and neck, liver or kidney cancer. This specimen was CD4+ or CD8+ T cells sorted from blood, taken in a trial of the OX40 agonist ivuxolimab. CDR3 DNA: TGTGCCAGCAGCTTCAATGTAGCCAAAAACATTCAGTACTTC. Translation: CASSFNVAKNIQYF.